This T cell receptor beta chain was identified in a study of T cell responses to AZD1222 COVID-19 vaccine. Broader study findings: When two AZD1222 doses had been given, Spike-specific TCR breadth and depth rose. White British donors predominated, females outnumbered males, and clonal diversity was possibly underestimated.

This CDR3 is 14 amino acids long. The V gene's germline CDR1 is LNHDA and CDR2 SQIVND (reference sequence). Trimming took 3 bases from V and 0 from J, leaving 5 bases between them. Measured with immunoSEQ multiplex PCR; TCRdb has only the in-frame clones, and not every one. The data contain 120,000 or so clones, roughly 87% of them singletons. As regards this clone: The antigen is undetermined.

This chain connects TRBV19 to TRBJ1-4; D is ambiguous. Sequences were derived from peripheral blood, sampled on day 0 of AZD1222 vaccination. This clonotype was sampled from an adult in good health. The CDR3 nucleotides are TGTGCCAGTAGTATTAAAACAACTAATGAAAAACTGTTTTTT. As protein: CASSIKTTNEKLFF.